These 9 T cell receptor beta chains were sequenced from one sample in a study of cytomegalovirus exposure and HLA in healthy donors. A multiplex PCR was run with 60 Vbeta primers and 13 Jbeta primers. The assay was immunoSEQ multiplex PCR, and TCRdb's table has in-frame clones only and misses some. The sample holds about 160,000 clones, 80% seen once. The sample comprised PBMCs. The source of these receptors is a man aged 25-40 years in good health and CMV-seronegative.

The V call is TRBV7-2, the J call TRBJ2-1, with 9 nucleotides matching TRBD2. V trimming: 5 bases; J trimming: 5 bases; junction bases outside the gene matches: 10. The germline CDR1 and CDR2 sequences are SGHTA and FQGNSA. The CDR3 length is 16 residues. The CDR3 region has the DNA TGTGCCAGCAGCGGGAGGCGGGAGGGTTTCCACAATGAGCAGTTCTTC. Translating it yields CASSGRREGFHNEQFF.

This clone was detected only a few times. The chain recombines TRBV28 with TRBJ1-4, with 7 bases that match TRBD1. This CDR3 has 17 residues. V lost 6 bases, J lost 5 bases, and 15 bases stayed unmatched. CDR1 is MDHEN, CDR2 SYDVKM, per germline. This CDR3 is CASSSPLQQGINEKLFF. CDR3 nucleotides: TGTGCCAGCAGCTCCCCACTCCAACAGGGGATAAATGAAAAACTGTTTTTT.

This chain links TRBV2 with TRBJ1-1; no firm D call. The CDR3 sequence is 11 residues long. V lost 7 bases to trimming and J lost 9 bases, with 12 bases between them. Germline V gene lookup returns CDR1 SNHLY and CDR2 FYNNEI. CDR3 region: CASIAAVKAFF. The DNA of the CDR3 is TGTGCCAGCATAGCGGCGGTTAAAGCTTTCTTT.

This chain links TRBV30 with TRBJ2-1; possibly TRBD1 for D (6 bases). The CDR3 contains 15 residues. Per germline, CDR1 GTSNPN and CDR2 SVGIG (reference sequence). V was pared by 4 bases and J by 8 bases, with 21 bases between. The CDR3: CAWTGLWGRRDEQFF. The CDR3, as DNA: TGTGCCTGGACTGGGTTATGGGGGCGAAGGGATGAGCAGTTCTTC.

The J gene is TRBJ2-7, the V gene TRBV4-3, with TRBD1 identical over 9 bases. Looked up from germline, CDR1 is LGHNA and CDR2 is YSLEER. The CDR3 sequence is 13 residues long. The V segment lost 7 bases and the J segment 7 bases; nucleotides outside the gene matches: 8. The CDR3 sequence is CASTRDREGEQYF. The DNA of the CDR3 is TGCGCCAGCACTCGGGACAGGGAGGGGGAGCAGTACTTC.

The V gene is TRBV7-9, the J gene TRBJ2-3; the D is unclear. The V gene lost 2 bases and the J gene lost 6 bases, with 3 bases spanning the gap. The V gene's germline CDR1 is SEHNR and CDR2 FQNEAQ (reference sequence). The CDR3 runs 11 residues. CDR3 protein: CASSLQDTQYF. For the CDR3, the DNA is TGTGCCAGCAGCTTACAGGATACGCAGTATTTT.

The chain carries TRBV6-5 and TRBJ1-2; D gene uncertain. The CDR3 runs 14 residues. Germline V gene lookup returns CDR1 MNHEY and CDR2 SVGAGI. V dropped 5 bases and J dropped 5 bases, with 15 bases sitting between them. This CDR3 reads CASSPRGQRYGYTF. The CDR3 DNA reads TGTGCCAGCAGTCCTCGCGGGCAGCGATATGGCTACACCTTC.

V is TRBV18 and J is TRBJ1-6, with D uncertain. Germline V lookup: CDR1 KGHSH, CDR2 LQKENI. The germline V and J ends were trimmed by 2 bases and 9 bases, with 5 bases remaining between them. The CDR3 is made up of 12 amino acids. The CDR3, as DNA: TGTGCCAGCTCACCATCCGGTTCACCCCTCCACTTT. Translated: CASSPSGSPLHF.

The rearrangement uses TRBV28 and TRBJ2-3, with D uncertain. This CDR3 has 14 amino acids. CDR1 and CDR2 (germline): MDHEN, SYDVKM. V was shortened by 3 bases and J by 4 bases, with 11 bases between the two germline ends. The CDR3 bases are TGTGCCAGCAGTTTCCGTCTAGGTGCAGATACGCAGTATTTT. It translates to CASSFRLGADTQYF.